A selection of T cell receptor beta chains follows, all from one sample in a study of neurological immune-mediated disorders. MiXCR, applied by TCRdb to the 5' RACE reads, yields one record per CDR3 protein. The sample carries about 120,000 distinct CDR3 sequences, roughly 3.2% recorded once. The source material was PBMCs. The source of these receptors is a woman aged 25 to 45 with multiple sclerosis. Each CDR3 is given with its conserved first and last residue. A D gene is named only where the DNA matches it firmly. Some rows have no size entry. The others give once, few or many, or a class for an expanded clone.

v_call	d_call	j_call	cdr3_length	clone_size	cdr3_aa	cdr3_nt
TRBV20-1	-	TRBJ1-6	20	few	CSARDSRRTISTSYNSPLHF	TGCAGTGCTAGAGATTCGCGGCGGACGATATCCACCTCCTATAATTCACCCCTCCACTTT
TRBV20-1	-	TRBJ1-2	11	few	CSAAIPGDYTF	TGCAGTGCAGCTATACCGGGGGACTACACCTTC
TRBV5-1	-	TRBJ1-2	14	-	CASSTGERNYGYTF	TGCGCCAGCAGCACGGGGGAGCGGAACTATGGCTACACCTTC
TRBV20-1	-	TRBJ1-1	14	many	CSAMYGGGNTEAFF	TGCAGTGCCATGTATGGGGGCGGAAACACTGAAGCTTTCTTT
TRBV6-5	-	TRBJ1-2	14	many	CASSSPRETYGYTF	TGTGCCAGCAGTTCCCCTCGGGAGACCTATGGCTACACCTTC
TRBV19	-	TRBJ1-5	16	many	CASTHLAQVGSQPQHF	TGTGCCAGTACCCATTTAGCCCAGGTGGGAAGTCAGCCCCAGCATTTT
TRBV20-1	-	TRBJ1-6	16	-	CSARDPEGRYNSTLNF	TGCAGTGCTAGAGATCCGGAGGGACGCTATAATTCAACCCTCAACTTT
TRBV6-2/TRBV6-3	-	TRBJ2-1	15	many	CASRGGGGVYNEQFF	TGTGCCAGCAGGGGCGGAGGGGGGGTCTACAATGAGCAGTTCTTC
TRBV7-9	-	TRBJ1-2	16	many	CASSSGRDTFNYGYTF	TGTGCCAGCAGCTCAGGCCGGGACACCTTTAACTATGGCTACACCTTC
TRBV29-1	-	TRBJ1-1	12	many	CSVGQAYTEAFF	TGCAGCGTTGGACAGGCGTACACTGAAGCTTTCTTT
TRBV25-1	-	TRBJ1-2	15	-	CVSSAPGLGDTGYTF	TGTGTCAGCAGTGCACCCGGGCTCGGAGATACTGGCTACACCTTC
TRBV6-6	TRBD2	TRBJ2-1	13	many	CASRAGGYNEQFF	TGTGCCAGCCGAGCGGGGGGGTACAATGAGCAGTTCTTC
TRBV6-2/TRBV6-3	-	TRBJ2-2	14	many	CASSYGRYTGELFF	TGTGCCAGCAGTTACGGGCGGTACACCGGGGAGCTGTTTTTT
TRBV7-2	TRBD2	TRBJ2-3	15	-	CASSLEAGPHFTQYF	TGTGCCAGCAGCTTAGAAGCGGGACCTCATTTTACGCAGTATTTT
TRBV4-1	TRBD2	TRBJ2-7	15	many	CASSQDREGSYEQYF	TGCGCCAGCAGCCAAGATAGGGAGGGTTCCTACGAGCAGTACTTC
TRBV5-1	-	TRBJ1-4	14	many	CASSPGSRAEKLFF	TGCGCCAGCAGCCCAGGAAGCAGGGCGGAAAAACTGTTTTTT
TRBV10-3	-	TRBJ1-5	14	medium-sized	CAISDSGGGQPQHF	TGTGCCATCAGTGACTCCGGGGGCGGGCAGCCCCAGCATTTT
TRBV7-9	-	TRBJ1-2	13	many	CASRWTEDYGYTF	TGTGCCAGCAGATGGACAGAGGACTATGGCTACACCTTC
TRBV5-1	-	TRBJ1-1	16	many	CASSLTSTGGWTEAFF	TGCGCCAGCAGCTTGACGTCTACGGGGGGTTGGACTGAAGCTTTCTTT
TRBV12-3/TRBV12-4	-	TRBJ2-5	12	many	CASSPGGETQYF	TGTGCCAGCAGTCCTGGGGGCGAGACCCAGTACTTC
TRBV5-1	-	TRBJ2-5	17	many	CASSYRPPISGQETQYF	TGCGCCAGCAGCTACCGGCCCCCGATTAGTGGCCAAGAGACCCAGTACTTC
TRBV5-6	-	TRBJ1-3	14	few	CASSRGTEGNTIYF	TGTGCCAGCAGCCGAGGGACGGAGGGAAACACCATATATTTT
TRBV5-6	TRBD1	TRBJ2-5	14	many	CASSLGDRGETQYF	TGTGCCAGCAGCTTGGGAGACAGGGGGGAGACCCAGTACTTC
TRBV3-1	TRBD2	TRBJ2-7	11	many	CASSGSGGQYF	TGTGCCAGCAGCGGTAGCGGGGGGCAGTACTTC
TRBV6-5	-	TRBJ1-2	13	many	CASSPPGSWSYTF	TGTGCCAGCAGCCCCCCCGGGAGCTGGTCCTACACCTTC
TRBV5-1	TRBD2	TRBJ2-3	17	many	CASSGRTSGGATDTQYF	TGCGCCAGCAGCGGAAGGACTAGCGGGGGTGCCACAGATACGCAGTATTTT
TRBV6-2/TRBV6-3	-	TRBJ2-6	14	many	CASSPRTRANVLTF	TGTGCCAGCAGTCCCAGGACCCGGGCCAACGTCCTGACTTTC
TRBV4-1	-	TRBJ1-1	13	-	CASSSRVNTEAFF	TGCGCCAGCAGCTCCAGGGTGAACACTGAAGCTTTCTTT
TRBV6-2/TRBV6-3	TRBD2	TRBJ2-3	14	many	CASSWLAGRDTQYF	TGTGCCAGCAGTTGGCTAGCGGGAAGAGATACGCAGTATTTT
TRBV6-2/TRBV6-3	TRBD2	TRBJ2-2	16	many	CASRTPLAGASGELFF	TGTGCCAGCAGAACCCCACTAGCGGGAGCGTCCGGGGAGCTGTTTTTT
TRBV20-1	-	TRBJ2-7	13	many	CSARAGVRYEQYF	TGCAGTGCTAGGGCTGGAGTAAGGTACGAGCAGTACTTC
TRBV7-6	-	TRBJ2-5	13	many	CASSLGRGETQYF	TGTGCCAGCAGCTTAGGACGCGGAGAGACCCAGTACTTC
TRBV11-2	-	TRBJ2-7	14	many	CASSLSGYSYEQYF	TGTGCCAGCAGCTTAAGTGGTTACTCCTACGAGCAGTACTTC
TRBV29-1	-	TRBJ1-2	12	many	CSAREEGGGYTF	TGCAGCGCCCGGGAAGAAGGAGGAGGCTACACCTTC
TRBV20-1	-	TRBJ2-5	16	many	CSARDPGRTSQETQYF	TGCAGTGCTAGAGATCCCGGCAGGACGTCCCAAGAGACCCAGTACTTC
TRBV20-1	TRBD2	TRBJ2-7	15	-	CSARGPLQREDEQYF	TGCAGTGCTAGAGGCCCCCTCCAGCGGGAGGACGAGCAGTACTTC
TRBV11-2	-	TRBJ2-4	14	-	CASSSRDSKNIQYF	TGTGCCAGCAGCTCCAGGGACTCCAAAAACATTCAGTACTTC
TRBV7-2	TRBD2	TRBJ2-1	15	many	CASSPSGGARNEQFF	TGTGCCAGCAGCCCTAGCGGGGGGGCTAGGAATGAGCAGTTCTTC
TRBV5-1	-	TRBJ2-3	13	many	CASNLAGTDTQYF	TGCGCCAGCAACCTGGCGGGCACAGATACGCAGTATTTT
TRBV5-1	TRBD1	TRBJ1-2	15	many	CASSLATGRLDGYTF	TGCGCCAGCAGCTTGGCGACAGGGAGACTTGACGGCTACACCTTC
TRBV10-3	-	TRBJ1-2	15	many	CAISAPQLANYGYTF	TGTGCCATCAGTGCCCCGCAGCTAGCTAACTATGGCTACACCTTC
TRBV7-2	TRBD1	TRBJ2-1	13	many	CASRGQGGNEQFF	TGTGCCAGCAGGGGACAGGGGGGCAATGAGCAGTTCTTC
TRBV11-3	-	TRBJ2-7	13	many	CASSSSLKDEQYF	TGTGCCAGCAGCTCCTCCCTTAAAGACGAGCAGTACTTC
TRBV5-1	-	TRBJ2-1	14	many	CASSRDLADNEQFF	TGCGCCAGCAGCAGAGACTTAGCCGACAATGAGCAGTTCTTC
TRBV7-9	TRBD1	TRBJ2-7	16	-	CASSLGTRGPSYEQYF	TGTGCCAGCAGCTTAGGGACCAGGGGGCCGTCCTACGAGCAGTACTTC
TRBV20-1	TRBD2	TRBJ2-4	15	many	CSALHRRGDKNIQYF	TGCAGTGCCCTACACCGGCGGGGGGACAAAAACATTCAGTACTTC
TRBV11-2	-	TRBJ1-2	12	many	CASSPAAYGYTF	TGTGCCAGCAGCCCCGCAGCCTATGGCTACACCTTC
TRBV14	-	TRBJ1-2	13	many	CASSQLTGYGYTF	TGTGCCAGCAGCCAACTCACAGGGTATGGCTACACCTTC
TRBV20-1	-	TRBJ2-7	14	many	CSAREGSVTYEQYF	TGCAGTGCTAGGGAGGGCAGCGTTACCTACGAGCAGTACTTC